The entry below describes one TCR beta chain. Profiled with immunoSEQ multiplex PCR; TCRdb holds only in-frame clones, not every one. The sample lists tens of thousands of clones, 85% to 90% occurring once. The record originates from a study of sequential checkpoint blockade in melanoma. Study-level background: Randomization was 1:1 between first-line nivolumab→ipilimumab and ipilimumab→nivolumab.

The germline CDR1 and CDR2 sequences are GTSNPN and SVGIG (reference sequence). The CDR3 contains 11 residues. The V gene lost 2 bases and the J gene lost 5 bases, with 6 bases spanning the gap. Treatment meaning: randomized to nivolumab then ipilimumab (arm A) or the reverse (arm B). No patient had prior DNA-damaging chemotherapy. From thawed PBMCs, live CD3+CD8+ cells negative for CD19 and CD56 were sorted. The sample consisted of CD8+ T cells sorted from blood (inferred from file names), taken from a patient given nivolumab and ipilimumab in sequence. The chain combines TRBV30 with TRBJ2-5; D is perhaps TRBD2 (5 bases). The clonotype was recovered from a human donor with melanoma. This CDR3 is CAWSREETQYF. DNA of the CDR3: TGTGCCTGGAGTAGGGAGGAGACCCAGTACTTC.